The 26 T cell receptor beta chains listed next were all sequenced from one sample in a study of OX40 agonist ivuxolimab in advanced cancers. Sequencing was performed with immunoSEQ multiplex PCR; in TCRdb, only in-frame clones are kept and a portion is missing. The repertoire includes roughly 79,000 clones, about four fifths of them detected once, and around 0.49% sits in the top ten. The input for sequencing was CD4+ or CD8+ T cells sorted from blood, taken in a trial of the OX40 agonist ivuxolimab. These receptors came from an adult with an advanced solid tumor such as melanoma, head and neck, liver or kidney cancer.

J is TRBJ1-6 and V is TRBV14; D not resolved. Germline V lookup: CDR1 SGHDN, CDR2 FVKESK. Trimming left V 4 bases short and J 8 bases short, with 15 bases between. The CDR3 runs 15 residues. The CDR3 DNA follows: TGTGCCAGCAGCCTACTCAGGACCTGGGATTCACCCCTCCACTTT. It encodes CASSLLRTWDSPLHF.

J is TRBJ2-6 and V is TRBV28; 7 bases are a match to TRBD1. The CDR3 spans 15 residues. The V and J ends lost 5 bases and 2 bases, in that order; junction bases with no gene match: 3. Germline CDR1 MDHEN, CDR2 SYDVKM. CDR3 protein: CASSQQGPGANVLTF. The CDR3 coding sequence is TGTGCCAGCAGTCAACAGGGGCCTGGGGCCAACGTCCTGACTTTC.

V usage is TRBV6-5 and J usage is TRBJ2-7, with D tentatively TRBD1 (6 bases). The CDR3 spans 14 residues. The ends were cut back, 6 bases at V and 4 bases at J, with 16 bases in the middle. CDR1 is MNHEY, CDR2 SVGAGI, per germline. The DNA for the CDR3 is TGTGCCAGCAGCCGAGGCAGGGGCCAATACGAGCAGTACTTC. As protein: CASSRGRGQYEQYF.

The sample holds a few counts of this clone. V gene TRBV6-5 combines with J gene TRBJ2-3, with D uncertain. V lost 0 bases and J 2 bases, leaving 6 bases between the germline ends. CDR1 MNHEY and CDR2 SVGAGI come from the germline V gene. The CDR3 is 14 residues long. The CDR3: CASSYSRTTDTQYF. Written as DNA, the CDR3 is TGTGCCAGCAGTTACTCGAGAACCACAGATACGCAGTATTTT.

This clone was observed once. The genes are TRBV28 and TRBJ1-5, with 8 bases fitting TRBD1. CDR3 length equals 14 residues. The germline CDR1 and CDR2 sequences are MDHEN and SYDVKM. With 7 bases clipped from V and 1 base from J, the junction kept 3 bases outside the gene matches. The CDR3 region has the DNA TGTGCCAGCACTACAGGGGGAAGCAATCAGCCCCAGCATTTT. Its translation is CASTTGGSNQPQHF.

The sample holds a few counts of this clone. The V and J genes are TRBV7-8 and TRBJ1-6; D uncertain. Trimming stripped 4 bases from V and 6 bases from J, with 16 bases between. The V gene's germline CDR1 is SGHVS and CDR2 FQNEAQ. The CDR3 spans 16 residues. The CDR3 DNA reads TGTGCCAGCAGCTCACTTTGGAGGACGAGTAATTCACCCCTCCACTTT. It yields the protein CASSSLWRTSNSPLHF.

This clone has only a few counts. J is TRBJ2-1 and V is TRBV15; 9 bases fit TRBD2. The CDR3 has 19 residues. Germline values: CDR1 LNHNV, CDR2 YYDKDF (reference sequence). V lost 5 bases, J lost 0 bases, and 14 bases stayed unmatched. CDR3: CATSQLAGGRASSYNEQFF. The CDR3 DNA reads TGTGCCACCAGCCAACTAGCGGGTGGAAGAGCAAGCTCCTACAATGAGCAGTTCTTC.

The chain employs TRBV18 and TRBJ1-1; unclear D gene. CDR1 and CDR2 from the germline V gene are KGHSH and LQKENI. Trimming shortened V by 2 bases and J by 0 bases, and 1 base separated the two germline ends. CDR3 size: 12 residues. The CDR3: CASSPMNTEAFF. The CDR3 bases are TGTGCCAGCTCACCAATGAACACTGAAGCTTTCTTT.

The chain employs TRBV7-2 and TRBJ2-7; D unresolved. The CDR3 spans 13 residues. Germline CDR1 is SGHTA and CDR2 is FQGNSA. The V and J ends lost 6 bases and 3 bases respectively, with 12 bases between them. In nucleotides, the CDR3 is TGTGCCAGCAGTAATAGGGTTCGCTACGAGCAGTACTTC. Its translation: CASSNRVRYEQYF.

This clone has more than one count but fewer than ten. The chain recombines TRBV4-3 with TRBJ2-3; TRBD2 matches 9 bases. The CDR3 spans 16 residues. V lost 1 base to trimming and J lost 9 bases; unmatched junction nucleotides: 11. The germline V gene has CDR1 LGHNA and CDR2 YSLEER. The CDR3 sequence: CASSQGASGKGRTQYF. The CDR3 DNA is TGCGCCAGCAGCCAAGGCGCTAGCGGGAAAGGTCGCACGCAGTATTTT.

The genes are TRBV2 and TRBJ1-2; a weak D match, TRBD1 (5 bases). The CDR3 runs 14 residues. The germline V gene encodes CDR1 SNHLY and CDR2 FYNNEI. The V end was cut by 7 bases, the J end by 7 bases, with 19 bases between. CDR3 in amino acids: CASTSSQGGIGYTF. DNA of the CDR3: TGTGCCAGCACCTCCTCCCAGGGCGGGATTGGCTACACCTTC.

This chain uses TRBV7-2 with TRBJ2-7; tentatively, D is TRBD2 (6 bases). Germline V gene data show CDR1 as SGHTA and CDR2 as FQGNSA. This CDR3 region has 13 residues. The V end was cut by 3 bases, the J end by 2 bases, with 8 bases between. CDR3 in DNA: TGTGCCAGCAGCTTTACGGGAGCCTACGAGCAGTACTTC. This codes for CASSFTGAYEQYF.

In this sample, this clone turned up once. The chain joins TRBV7-2 to TRBJ1-2; D not certain. Trimming cost V 2 bases and J 2 bases, with 9 bases left between them. CDR1 is SGHTA and CDR2 is FQGNSA in the germline V gene. There are 14 residues in the CDR3. CDR3 residues: CASSLSGGNYGYTF. The CDR3 nucleotides are TGTGCCAGCAGCTTAAGTGGTGGCAACTATGGCTACACCTTC.

The chain couples TRBV4-2 to TRBJ2-7; 9 nucleotides align to TRBD2. The germline CDR1 and CDR2 sequences are LGHNA and YNFKEQ. The length of the CDR3 is 17 residues. With 1 base clipped from V and 2 bases from J, the junction kept 9 bases outside the gene matches. CDR3 nucleotide sequence: TGTGCCAGCAGCCAAGTTAGCGGGAGAGGTTCCACCTACGAGCAGTACTTC. Amino acid sequence: CASSQVSGRGSTYEQYF.

The chain uses TRBV7-2 and TRBJ1-2; 10 nucleotides match TRBD1. The V gene's germline CDR1 is SGHTA and CDR2 FQGNSA. After removal of 5 bases from V and 8 bases from J, the junction contained 8 bases not matched to a gene. The CDR3 covers 14 residues. Here the CDR3 reads CASSHGTGVKGYTF. For the CDR3, the DNA is TGTGCCAGCAGCCACGGGACAGGGGTGAAAGGCTACACCTTC.

The chain joins TRBV7-3 to TRBJ2-7, with 9 bases lining up with TRBD2. This CDR3 has 16 amino acids. Losses at the gene ends were 1 base for V and 4 bases for J; bases not matched to a gene: 8. The germline CDR1 and CDR2 sequences are SGHTA and FQGTGA. CDR3: CASSLKGDSGSYEQYF. The CDR3, as DNA: TGTGCCAGCAGCTTAAAGGGTGATAGCGGGAGTTACGAGCAGTACTTC. Full variable domain (outside the CDR3, taken from reference TRBV7-3 and TRBJ2-7): GAGVSQTPSNKVTEKGKYVELRCDPISGHTALYWYRQSLGQGPEFLIYFQGTGAADDSGLPNDRFFAVRPEGSVSTLKIQRTERGDSAVYLCASSLKGDSGSYEQYFGPGTRLTVT.

The chain joins TRBV27 to TRBJ2-5; 9 positions agree with TRBD2. From germline, CDR1 is MNHEY and CDR2 SMNVEV (reference sequence). V lost 4 bases to trimming and J lost 5 bases; unmatched junction nucleotides: 8. The CDR3 extends over 15 amino acids. The CDR3 here is CASSSPRGGRETQYF. The CDR3 DNA sequence: TGTGCCAGCAGTTCCCCGCGGGGGGGCCGTGAGACCCAGTACTTC.

The chain links TRBV13 to TRBJ1-1; D perhaps matches TRBD1 (5 bases). V dropped 5 bases and J dropped 6 bases, with 10 bases sitting between them. The CDR3 totals 12 residues. Germline V gene data show CDR1 as PRHDT and CDR2 as FYEKMQ (reference sequence). The CDR3 reads CASSPRGAEAFF. The DNA of the CDR3 is TGTGCCAGCAGCCCACGGGGGGCTGAAGCTTTCTTT.

This rearrangement joins TRBV11-2 to TRBJ2-3, with a possible D match to TRBD2 (6 bases). Germline values: CDR1 SGHAT, CDR2 FQNNGV. The CDR3 has 18 amino acids. The V gene lost 5 bases and the J gene lost 1 base, with 22 bases spanning the gap. The CDR3 reads CASSRRAGGGPGTDTQYF. The DNA of the CDR3 is TGTGCCAGCAGCCGGAGGGCAGGAGGTGGGCCTGGCACAGATACGCAGTATTTT.

This rearrangement joins TRBV10-3 to TRBJ1-1, with D possibly TRBD1 on 5 matching bases. CDR3 length: 15 amino acids. Looked up from germline, CDR1 is ENHRY and CDR2 is SYGVKD. Between the trimmed V and J ends, which lost 3 bases and 1 base, there was a span of 12 bases. DNA for the CDR3: TGTGCCATCAGTGATGCAGGGAACCCGAACACTGAAGCTTTCTTT. Its protein product is CAISDAGNPNTEAFF.

This rearrangement joins TRBV4-1 to TRBJ2-7; unclear D gene. The CDR3 loop spans 13 amino acids. Trimming shortened V by 5 bases and J by 3 bases, and 11 bases separated the two germline ends. Per germline, CDR1 MGHRA and CDR2 YSYEKL. This CDR3 is CASSLEWDYEQYF. Written as DNA, the CDR3 is TGCGCCAGCAGCTTAGAGTGGGACTACGAGCAGTACTTC.

The CDR3 protein is CASSMDRLNYGYTF. CDR3 DNA sequence: TGTGCCAGTAGTATGGACAGACTTAACTATGGCTACACCTTC. The chain uses TRBV19 and TRBJ1-2; maybe TRBD1 (6 bases). The CDR3 is 14 residues long. Germline CDR1 and CDR2: LNHDA and SQIVND (reference sequence). V lost 3 bases to trimming and J lost 1 base, with 9 bases between them.

This chain links TRBV19 with TRBJ2-1; 10 positions agree with TRBD2. In germline, CDR1 is LNHDA, CDR2 SQIVND (reference sequence). After removal of 1 base from V and 0 bases from J, the junction contained 12 bases not matched to a gene. CDR3 length: 20 residues. The CDR3, as DNA: TGTGCCAGTAGTATAGTCCCCTCGGCTAGCGGGGGTTTCTCCTACAATGAGCAGTTCTTC. The encoded protein is CASSIVPSASGGFSYNEQFF. Drawing the rest from reference TRBV19 and TRBJ2-1, the complete variable domain is DGGITQSPKYLFRKEGQNVTLSCEQNLNHDAMYWYRQDPGQGLRLIYYSQIVNDFQKGDIAEGYSVSREKKESFPLTVTSAQKNPTAFYLCASSIVPSASGGFSYNEQFFGPGTRLTVL.

The chain couples TRBV4-1 to TRBJ2-7; 10 nucleotides align to TRBD2. Unmatched junction bases numbered 8, after V lost 4 bases and J lost 2 bases. Germline V gives CDR1 MGHRA, CDR2 YSYEKL. This CDR3 comprises 16 residues. CDR3 region: CASSPLHLAGAYEQYF. The DNA of the CDR3 is TGCGCCAGCAGCCCCCTCCACCTAGCGGGGGCCTACGAGCAGTACTTC.

The rearrangement links TRBV28 to TRBJ1-2, with D hard to call. Trimming left V 6 bases short and J 7 bases short, with 21 bases between. Germline V gene data show CDR1 as MDHEN and CDR2 as SYDVKM. CDR3 size: 15 residues. The CDR3 nucleotides read TGTGCCAGCAGCCCGATCCTAAGGAAATCCTTTGGCTACACCTTC. Protein product: CASSPILRKSFGYTF.

J is TRBJ2-2 and V is TRBV7-3, with no clear D. CDR3 length equals 13 residues. V lost 4 bases to trimming and J lost 7 bases, with 10 bases between them. Germline lookup yields CDR1 SGHTA and CDR2 FQGTGA. The CDR3 reads CASSSGPGGELFF. In DNA, the CDR3 is TGTGCCAGCAGCTCCGGGCCCGGCGGGGAGCTGTTTTTT.